The following is a TCR beta chain sequence with its context. Its cognate antigen is unknown. The data originate from a study of shared clonotypes between healthy human individuals. Across the study: The cohort comprised a couple of women and a few men. Their ages spanned 18 to 49 years.

Study-wide results and limits: Relative to memory subsets, naive subsets generally showed larger estimated richness.

Running of the assay took place at deep level. Sequenced by immunoSEQ multiplex PCR; TCRdb stores in-frame clones only, minus some. Of 700,000 or so clones listed, 72% were seen once; the top ten hold under 2%. The germline V gene encodes CDR1 SQVTM and CDR2 ANQGSEA. V gave up 6 bases and J gave up 3 bases; unmatched junction bases: 1. The CDR3 has 11 residues. The chain combines TRBV29-1 with TRBJ2-7; 8 bases line up with TRBD1. The sample comprised memory CD4+ T cells sorted from blood. Subset given: CD45RA-negative fraction. This receptor was identified in a woman aged 25-40 years in good health. The CDR3 DNA reads TGCAGCGTCAGGGGGCTCTACGAGCAGTACTTC. This encodes CSVRGLYEQYF.